This entry is about one TCR beta chain. The antigen it recognizes is unknown. Per-base quality was not reported, and no clone a single base away is much larger than it. The sample originates from a study of T cell responses to AZD1222 COVID-19 vaccine (dated by TCRdb to the early 2020s). Turning to the overall study: AZD1222 recipients given second doses at about 4 weeks or at about 12 weeks were pooled, since spike-specific TCR depth and breadth were not found to differ between the two schedules. TCR sequencing was performed for 230 to 250 trial participants, of whom about 200 were given two doses of AZD1222 and some 26 were given two doses of MenACWY control vaccine. Trial participants were enrolled by age into subgroups of 18-55, 56-69 and 70-plus years, and roughly 160, 29 and 62 TCR-sequenced participants, respectively, were included in these subgroups. Study-level results and caveats: A significant rise in spike-specific TCR breadth and depth was observed after two AZD1222 doses relative to day 0 and relative to MenACWY recipients. Only 5 to 7 AZD1222 recipients were SARS-CoV-2 seropositive at baseline, limiting conclusions about previously exposed vaccinees. In the small 56-69-year group, the increase in depth fell short of significance, most likely because of low power. Because no day 14 peak-response samples were available, the repertoires could be characterized only after the peak T cell response. Most participants were white British and females outnumbered males, and the authors suggested that clonal diversity may have been underestimated. Reportedly, close to half of the unique spike-specific TCRs recognized epitopes lying outside the regions that are mutated in the B.1.351 and B.1.1.7 variants. The vaccine-associated CD4 TCRs covered the entire spike protein, and the dominant responses fell in regions 160-218 and 743-854.

What this sample's time point label stands for: baseline before first vaccination. Samples from vaccinated people were obtained from the UK trials COV001 and COV002, which included a single-blind randomized controlled phase 2/3 trial of AZD1222 (ChAdOx1 nCoV-19) in healthy adults. Trial participant PBMC samples were collected at day 0 and day 28 after the second dose for TCRbeta chain sequencing. The CDR3 regions of human TCRbeta chains were analyzed by immunosequencing. Processing in the source paper ran as follows. Repertoire TCRs were checked for matches against a reference library of SARS-CoV-2-specific TCRs that had been generated using the MIRA antigen-specificity platform. Breadth was defined as the fraction of unique TCRs that were SARS-CoV-2-associated. Depth was defined as the fraction of total T cells that were SARS-CoV-2-associated. Using the MIRA data, each spike-specific TCR was mapped to the spike region that the TCR reacts to and placed in a CD4 or CD8 class. Log10-transformed breadth and depth values were compared by one-way ANOVA with Sidak's multiple comparisons tests. The clones in this table, taken by TCRdb from immuneACCESS, are in-frame only. Not every clone is retained; where verified, under half of the shortfall comes from an unresolved V gene, and the cause of the rest is unknown. V, J and clone size were drawn from that table, and D and trimming were deduced from the DNA. Present in this sample are tens of thousands of clones, around 90% of which were seen just once. Approximately 8.7% of the sample lies in the top ten.

The sequence was collected from an adult in good health. The material sequenced was peripheral blood, taken on day 0 of AZD1222 vaccination.

The bases read TGTGCCAGTAGTACGGACTTTAACTACAATGAGCAGTTCTTC. The translation is CASSTDFNYNEQFF. The chain links TRBV19 with TRBJ2-1; possibly the D gene is TRBD2, per 5 matching bases. Inclusive of the bounding cysteine and phenylalanine, the CDR3 is 14 residues long. Only the CDR3 portion is preserved as DNA: 42 bases, with reading frame beginning at the first base. V loses 4 bases, J loses 3 bases, and the germline ends lie 10 bases apart. CDR1 and CDR2 are drawn from the germline V gene (reference sequence): LNHDA, SQIVND.